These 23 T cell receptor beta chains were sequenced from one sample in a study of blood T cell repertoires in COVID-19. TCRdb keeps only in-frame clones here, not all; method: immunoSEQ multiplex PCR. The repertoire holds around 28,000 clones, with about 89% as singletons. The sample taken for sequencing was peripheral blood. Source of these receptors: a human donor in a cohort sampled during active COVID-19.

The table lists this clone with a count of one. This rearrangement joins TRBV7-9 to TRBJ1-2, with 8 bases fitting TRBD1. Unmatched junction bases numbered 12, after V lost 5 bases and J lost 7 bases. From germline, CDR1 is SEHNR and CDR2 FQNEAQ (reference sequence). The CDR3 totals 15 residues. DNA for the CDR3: TGTGCCAGCAGCCCCCCGGCCCAGGGGGCGATTGGCTACACCTTC. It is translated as CASSPPAQGAIGYTF.

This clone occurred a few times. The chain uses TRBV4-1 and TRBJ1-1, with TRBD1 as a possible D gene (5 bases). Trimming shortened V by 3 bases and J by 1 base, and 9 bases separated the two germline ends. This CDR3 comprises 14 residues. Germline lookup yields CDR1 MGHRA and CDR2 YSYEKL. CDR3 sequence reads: CASSHGGKNTEAFF. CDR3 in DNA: TGCGCCAGCAGCCACGGGGGGAAGAACACTGAAGCTTTCTTT.

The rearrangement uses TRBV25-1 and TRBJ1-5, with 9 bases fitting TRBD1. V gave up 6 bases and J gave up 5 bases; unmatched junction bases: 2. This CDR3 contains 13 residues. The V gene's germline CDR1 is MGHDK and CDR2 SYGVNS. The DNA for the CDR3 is TGTGCCAGCAGCACAGGGGGCTATCAGCCCCAGCATTTT. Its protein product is CASSTGGYQPQHF.

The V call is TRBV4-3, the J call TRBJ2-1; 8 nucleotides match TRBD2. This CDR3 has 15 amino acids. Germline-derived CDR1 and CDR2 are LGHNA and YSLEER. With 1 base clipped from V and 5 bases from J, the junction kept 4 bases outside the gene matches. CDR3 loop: CASSQVAGIDNEQFF. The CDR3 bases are TGCGCCAGCAGCCAAGTAGCGGGGATAGACAATGAGCAGTTCTTC.

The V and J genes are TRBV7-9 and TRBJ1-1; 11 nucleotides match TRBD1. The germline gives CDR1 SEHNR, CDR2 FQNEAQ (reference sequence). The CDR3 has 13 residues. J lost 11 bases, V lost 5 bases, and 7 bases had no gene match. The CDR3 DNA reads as TGTGCCAGCAGCCCTACGGGGACAGGGGGTGCTTTCTTT. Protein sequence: CASSPTGTGGAFF.

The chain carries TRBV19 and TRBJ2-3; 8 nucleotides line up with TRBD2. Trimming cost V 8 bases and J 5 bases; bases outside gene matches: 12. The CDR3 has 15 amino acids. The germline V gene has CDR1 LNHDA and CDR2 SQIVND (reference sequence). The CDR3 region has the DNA TGTGCCAGTGCATCGGGACTAGTGGTATTAGATACGCAGTATTTT. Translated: CASASGLVVLDTQYF.

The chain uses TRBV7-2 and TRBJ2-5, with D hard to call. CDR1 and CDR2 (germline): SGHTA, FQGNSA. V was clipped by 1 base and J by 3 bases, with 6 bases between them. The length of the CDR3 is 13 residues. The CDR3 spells CASSLGAKETQYF. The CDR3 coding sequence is TGTGCCAGCAGCTTAGGGGCCAAAGAGACCCAGTACTTC.

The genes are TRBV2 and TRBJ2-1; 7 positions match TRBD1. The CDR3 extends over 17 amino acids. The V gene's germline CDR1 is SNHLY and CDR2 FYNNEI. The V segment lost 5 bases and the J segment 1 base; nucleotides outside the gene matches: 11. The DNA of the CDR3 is TGTGCCAGCAGTCTGGACAGGATACATGTTTCCTACAATGAGCAGTTCTTC. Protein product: CASSLDRIHVSYNEQFF.

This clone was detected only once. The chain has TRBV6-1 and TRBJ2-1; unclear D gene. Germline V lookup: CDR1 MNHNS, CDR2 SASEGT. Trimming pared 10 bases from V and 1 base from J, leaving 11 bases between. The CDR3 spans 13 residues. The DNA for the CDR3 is TGTGCCACCAACACAAAATCCTACAATGAGCAGTTCTTC. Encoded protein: CATNTKSYNEQFF.

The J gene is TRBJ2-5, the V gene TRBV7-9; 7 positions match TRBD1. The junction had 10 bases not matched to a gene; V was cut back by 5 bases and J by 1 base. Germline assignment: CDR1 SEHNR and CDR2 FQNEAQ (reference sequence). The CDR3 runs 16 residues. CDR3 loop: CASSPYKGQLQETQYF. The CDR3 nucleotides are TGTGCCAGCAGCCCGTATAAGGGACAGCTCCAAGAGACCCAGTACTTC.

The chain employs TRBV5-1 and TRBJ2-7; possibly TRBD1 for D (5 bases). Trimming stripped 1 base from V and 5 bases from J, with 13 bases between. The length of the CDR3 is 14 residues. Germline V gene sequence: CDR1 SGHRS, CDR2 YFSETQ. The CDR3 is CASSLNQGLNEQYF. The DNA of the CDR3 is TGCGCCAGCAGCTTGAATCAGGGTCTGAACGAGCAGTACTTC.

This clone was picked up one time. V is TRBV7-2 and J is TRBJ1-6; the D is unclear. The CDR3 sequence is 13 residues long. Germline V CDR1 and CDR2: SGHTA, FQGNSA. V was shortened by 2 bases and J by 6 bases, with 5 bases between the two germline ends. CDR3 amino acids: CASSLQLNSPLHF. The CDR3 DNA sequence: TGTGCCAGCAGCTTACAACTTAATTCACCCCTCCACTTT.

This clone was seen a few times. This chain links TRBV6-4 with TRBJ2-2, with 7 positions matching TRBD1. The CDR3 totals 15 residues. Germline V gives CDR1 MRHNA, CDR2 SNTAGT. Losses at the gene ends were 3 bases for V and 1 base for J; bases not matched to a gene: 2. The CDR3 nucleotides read TGTGCCAGCAGTGAGCGACAGGGGAACACCGGGGAGCTGTTTTTT. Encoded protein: CASSERQGNTGELFF.

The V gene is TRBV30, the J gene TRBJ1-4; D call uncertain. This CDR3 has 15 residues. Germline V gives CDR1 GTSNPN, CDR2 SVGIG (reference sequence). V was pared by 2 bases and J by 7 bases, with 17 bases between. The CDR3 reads CAWSPTWAGSEKLFF. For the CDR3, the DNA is TGTGCCTGGAGTCCTACTTGGGCGGGTAGTGAAAAACTGTTTTTT.

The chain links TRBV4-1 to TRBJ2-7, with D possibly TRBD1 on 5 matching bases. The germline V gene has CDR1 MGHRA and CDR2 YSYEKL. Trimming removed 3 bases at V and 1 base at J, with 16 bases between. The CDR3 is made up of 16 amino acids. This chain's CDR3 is CASSQESGFPSYEQYF. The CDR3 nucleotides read TGCGCCAGCAGCCAGGAATCAGGGTTCCCTTCCTACGAGCAGTACTTC.

Written as DNA, the CDR3 is TGTGCCAGCAGTGACGCCGGGACAGGGAGCTATGGCTACACCTTC. This encodes CASSDAGTGSYGYTF. This rearrangement joins TRBV6-6 to TRBJ1-2; 9 bases are shared with TRBD1. The CDR3 runs to 15 residues. Germline-derived CDR1 and CDR2 are MNHNY and SVGAGI (reference sequence). V lost 5 bases and J lost 4; bases outside the gene matches: 8.

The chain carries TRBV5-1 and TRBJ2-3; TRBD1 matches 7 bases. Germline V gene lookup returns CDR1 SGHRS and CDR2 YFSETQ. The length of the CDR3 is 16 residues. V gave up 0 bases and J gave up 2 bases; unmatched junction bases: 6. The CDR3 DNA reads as TGCGCCAGCAGCTTGGAGGGACAGATAGACACAGATACGCAGTATTTT. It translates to CASSLEGQIDTDTQYF.

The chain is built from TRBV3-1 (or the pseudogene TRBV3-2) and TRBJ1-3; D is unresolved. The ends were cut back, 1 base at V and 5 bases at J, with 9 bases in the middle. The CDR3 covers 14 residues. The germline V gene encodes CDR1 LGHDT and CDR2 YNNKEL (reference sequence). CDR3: CASSQGGSRNTIYF. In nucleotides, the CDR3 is TGTGCCAGCAGCCAAGGCGGAAGCCGAAACACCATATATTTT.

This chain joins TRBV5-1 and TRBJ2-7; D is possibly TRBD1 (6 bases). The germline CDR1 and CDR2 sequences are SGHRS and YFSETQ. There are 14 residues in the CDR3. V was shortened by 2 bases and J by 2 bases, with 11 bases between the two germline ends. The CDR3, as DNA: TGCGCCAGCAGCTTACAGGGAACCCCCTACGAGCAGTACTTC. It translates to CASSLQGTPYEQYF.

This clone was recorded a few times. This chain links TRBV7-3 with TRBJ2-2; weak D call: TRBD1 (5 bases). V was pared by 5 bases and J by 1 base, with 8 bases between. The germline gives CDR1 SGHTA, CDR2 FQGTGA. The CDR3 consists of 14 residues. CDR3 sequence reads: CASSLQVNTGELFF. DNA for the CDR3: TGTGCCAGCAGCCTACAGGTGAACACCGGGGAGCTGTTTTTT.

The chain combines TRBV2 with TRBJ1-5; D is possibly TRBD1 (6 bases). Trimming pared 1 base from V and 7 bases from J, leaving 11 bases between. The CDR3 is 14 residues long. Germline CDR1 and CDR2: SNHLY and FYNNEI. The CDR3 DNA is TGTGCCAGCAGTGAAGGGACAGCAGGCCAGCCCCAGCATTTT. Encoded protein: CASSEGTAGQPQHF.

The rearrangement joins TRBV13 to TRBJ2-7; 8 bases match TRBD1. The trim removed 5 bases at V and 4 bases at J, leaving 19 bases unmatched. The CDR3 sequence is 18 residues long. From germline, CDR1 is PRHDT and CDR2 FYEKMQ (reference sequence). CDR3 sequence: CASSEQGVKWLTGYEQYF. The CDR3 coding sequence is TGTGCCAGCAGCGAACAGGGGGTGAAATGGCTAACCGGGTACGAGCAGTACTTC.

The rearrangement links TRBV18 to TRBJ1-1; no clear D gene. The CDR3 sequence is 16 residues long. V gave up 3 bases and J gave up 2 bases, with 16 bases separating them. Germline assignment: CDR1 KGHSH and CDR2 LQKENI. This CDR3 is CASSPPLRATNTEAFF. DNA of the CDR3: TGTGCCAGCTCACCGCCGCTGAGGGCAACCAACACTGAAGCTTTCTTT.